One sample yielded the 7 T cell receptor beta chains listed below, sequenced in a study of blood T cell repertoires in COVID-19. TCRdb keeps only in-frame clones here, not all; method: immunoSEQ multiplex PCR. The sample has about 210,000 clones, about four fifths seen once. The sequenced sample was PBMCs or T cells enriched from blood (not recorded which). The receptors were sampled from a woman in her forties or fifties with acute COVID-19.

In its sample, this clone was seen once. The CDR3: CASSPRTVSTDTQYF. As DNA, the CDR3 is TGTGCCAGCAGCCCCCGGACAGTAAGCACAGATACGCAGTATTTT. This rearrangement joins TRBV3-1 (or the pseudogene TRBV3-2) to TRBJ2-3, with D tentatively TRBD1 (6 bases). CDR3 length: 15 amino acids. V was pared by 4 bases and J by 0 bases, with 11 bases between. Per germline, CDR1 LGHDT and CDR2 YNNKEL (reference sequence).

This chain joins TRBV14 and TRBJ1-1; 9 bases map to TRBD1. The CDR3 is 13 residues long. The ends lost 8 bases at V and 6 bases at J; junction bases unmatched: 7. The germline CDR1 and CDR2 sequences are SGHDN and FVKESK. CDR3 bases: TGTGCCAGCCGAGGGACAGGGCTGGCTGAAGCTTTCTTT. Amino acid sequence: CASRGTGLAEAFF. Together with reference TRBV14 and TRBJ1-1, the CDR3 gives the full variable domain: EAGVTQFPSHSVIEKGQTVTLRCDPISGHDNLYWYRRVMGKEIKFLLHFVKESKQDESGMPNNRFLAERTGGTYSTLKVQPAELEDSGVYFCASRGTGLAEAFFGQGTRLTVV.

The table lists this clone with a count of one. The chain couples TRBV6-1 to TRBJ2-7, with TRBD2 as a possible D gene (5 bases). With 3 bases removed from V and 5 bases from J, the gap between germline ends came to 14 bases. The CDR3 is 14 amino acids. Germline assignment: CDR1 MNHNS and CDR2 SASEGT. The CDR3 nucleotides read TGTGCCAGCAGTGACACTAGGGCCTTTGACGAGCAGTACTTC. Translated: CASSDTRAFDEQYF.

The chain joins TRBV6-5 to TRBJ2-7; TRBD1 matches 7 bases. CDR3 length: 14 residues. V shed 5 bases, J shed 4 bases, and the junction held 8 bases outside the gene matches. Germline CDR1 MNHEY, CDR2 SVGAGI. The chain's CDR3 is CASSTRTGTYEQYF. For the CDR3, the DNA is TGTGCCAGCAGTACCCGGACAGGAACTTACGAGCAGTACTTC.

The chain links TRBV19 to TRBJ2-1; the match to TRBD2 covers 11 bases. The CDR3 covers 17 residues. V was pared by 5 bases and J by 1 base, with 7 bases of the junction left unmatched. CDR1 is LNHDA, CDR2 SQIVND, per germline (reference sequence). CDR3: CASSGRTSGPSYNEQFF. DNA of the CDR3: TGTGCCAGTAGTGGGAGGACTAGCGGGCCTTCCTACAATGAGCAGTTCTTC.

The rearrangement joins TRBV7-2 to TRBJ2-3; 7 bases are a match to TRBD2. The junction had 6 bases not matched to a gene; V was cut back by 1 base and J by 2 bases. The CDR3 covers 16 residues. Germline values: CDR1 SGHTA, CDR2 FQGNSA. CDR3 nucleotide sequence: TGTGCCAGCAGCTTAGTCAGCGGGGTCGTCACAGATACGCAGTATTTT. Protein sequence: CASSLVSGVVTDTQYF. Variable domain in full (rest from reference TRBV7-2 and TRBJ2-3): GAGVSQSPSNKVTEKGKDVELRCDPISGHTALYWYRQSLGQGLEFLIYFQGNSAPDKSGLPSDRFSAERTGGSVSTLTIQRTQQEDSAVYLCASSLVSGVVTDTQYFGPGTRLTVL.

The rearrangement joins TRBV7-2 to TRBJ2-6, with 8 bases aligning to TRBD1. The CDR3 covers 19 residues. Unmatched junction bases numbered 10, after V lost 3 bases and J lost 0 bases. Germline CDR1 and CDR2: SGHTA and FQGNSA. In DNA form, the CDR3 reads TGTGCCAGCAGCTTTGATCGGGACAGGCGGCACTCTGGGGCCAACGTCCTGACTTTC. This translates into CASSFDRDRRHSGANVLTF.